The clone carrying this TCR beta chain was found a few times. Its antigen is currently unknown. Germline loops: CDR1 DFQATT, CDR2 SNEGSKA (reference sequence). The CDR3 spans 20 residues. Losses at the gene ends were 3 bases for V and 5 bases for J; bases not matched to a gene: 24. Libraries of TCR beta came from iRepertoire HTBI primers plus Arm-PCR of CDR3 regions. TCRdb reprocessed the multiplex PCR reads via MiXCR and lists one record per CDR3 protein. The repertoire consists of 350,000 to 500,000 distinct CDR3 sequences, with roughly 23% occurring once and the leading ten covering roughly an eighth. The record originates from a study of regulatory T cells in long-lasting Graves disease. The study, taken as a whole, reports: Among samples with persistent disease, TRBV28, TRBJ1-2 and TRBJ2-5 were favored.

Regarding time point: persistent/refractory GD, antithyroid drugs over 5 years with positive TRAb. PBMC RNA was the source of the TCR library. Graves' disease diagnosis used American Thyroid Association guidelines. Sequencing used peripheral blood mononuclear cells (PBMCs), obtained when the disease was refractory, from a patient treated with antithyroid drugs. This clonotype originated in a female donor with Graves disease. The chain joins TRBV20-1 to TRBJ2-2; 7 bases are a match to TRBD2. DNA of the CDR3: TGCAGTGCTAGGCCCCCTCTGTTGTCAGGGAAACGGGGAGGGACCGGGGAGCTGTTTTTT. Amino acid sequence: CSARPPLLSGKRGGTGELFF.